This TCR beta chain was observed in a study of early T cells in non-severe SARS-CoV-2 infection. The wider study: The input, bulk RNA from unsorted whole blood, was sequenced, and chains were unpaired. Study-wide points: Lookups in VDJdb leaned toward anti-spike CD8 responses and missed private and CD4 specificities.

Germline loops: CDR1 SGHKS, CDR2 YYEKEE (reference sequence). After removal of 4 bases from V and 0 bases from J, the junction contained 5 bases not matched to a gene. CDR3 length: 16 amino acids. Many counts were recorded for this clonotype. Its matching antigen is unknown. Unique molecular identifier tags were affixed to discrete cDNA molecules. TCRdb recomputed calls from the 5' RACE reads with MiXCR, one row per CDR3 protein. This sample carries about 49,000 distinct CDR3 sequences, 12% of them seen once, and the ten largest clones take roughly 2.5%. The chain is built from TRBV5-5 and TRBJ2-2, with 8 bases fitting TRBD1. This TCR was recovered from an adult who was a healthcare worker with PCR-confirmed SARS-CoV-2 infection or an uninfected control (not recorded which). This sample comprised whole blood, obtained at baseline. In DNA form, the CDR3 reads TGTGCCAGCAGCACCATGACAGGGGCGAACACCGGGGAGCTGTTTTTT. It is translated as CASSTMTGANTGELFF.